This TCR beta chain was profiled in a study of blood T cell repertoires in COVID-19. Study in general: Samples taken during acute and convalescent COVID-19 were collected in the United States, Italy and Spain. Sources were T cells, B-cell-depleted T cells, or PBMCs; the material itself was cDNA or gDNA.

Profiling relied on immunoSEQ multiplex PCR, and the TCRdb table lists in-frame clones only, not all of them. The table records hundreds of thousands of clones, around nine tenths of them present only once. The CDR3 loop spans 15 amino acids. V lost 8 bases, J lost 4 bases, and 17 bases lay in between. The germline V gene encodes CDR1 WSHSY and CDR2 SAAADI. The clonotype originates from a woman aged 45-65 years with COVID-19, enrolled during active disease. The sample comprised peripheral blood. The chain recombines TRBV10-2 with TRBJ1-4; no clear D gene. The CDR3 sequence is CASLDSRGYNEKLFF. In DNA, the CDR3 is TGCGCCAGCTTGGATTCCCGCGGATATAATGAAAAACTGTTTTTT.